The 14 T cell receptor beta chains listed next were all sequenced from one sample in a study of Ad26.COV2.S vaccination and SARS-CoV-2 variants. This table comes from immunoSEQ multiplex PCR, and its TCRdb copy is limited to in-frame clones, with some not included. The sample carries around 350,000 clones, 70% to 90% recorded once. The treatment was: over 15 received Ad26.COV2.S at low or high dose, single or two shots; roughly five received placebo; per-sample allocation not given. Samples were taken on day 63 after the first vaccine or placebo injection. Sequencing was performed on peripheral blood, taken in a trial of Ad26.COV2.S vaccine versus placebo. The receptor source for this set is a person aged 18-65 years who received the Ad26.COV2.S COVID-19 vaccine or a placebo.

The rearrangement joins TRBV4-3 to TRBJ2-1, with 7 bases matching TRBD1. J gave up 7 bases and V 0 bases, and 12 bases lay outside the gene matches. Germline V lookup: CDR1 LGHNA, CDR2 YSLEER. This CDR3 spans 17 amino acids. The CDR3: CASSQELRQGSGNEQFF. The CDR3 nucleotides are TGCGCCAGCAGCCAAGAATTACGACAGGGATCCGGGAATGAGCAGTTCTTC.

V and J are TRBV6-2 or TRBV6-3 and TRBJ1-1; 7 positions match TRBD1. The CDR3 is 15 residues long. Germline CDR1 is MNHEY and CDR2 is SVGEGT. V trimming: 6 bases; J trimming: 5 bases; junction bases outside the gene matches: 12. The CDR3 protein is CASSDKTGLRTEAFF. As DNA, the CDR3 is TGTGCCAGCAGCGACAAGACAGGGCTGAGGACTGAAGCTTTCTTT.

The chain is built from TRBV6-2 or TRBV6-3 and TRBJ2-7; D unclear. With 4 bases removed from V and 2 bases from J, the gap between germline ends came to 12 bases. The CDR3 is 14 amino acids. Germline-derived CDR1 and CDR2 are MNHEY and SVGEGT. For the CDR3, the DNA is TGTGCCAGCAGTTGGGGATCATTGGCCTACGAGCAGTACTTC. It translates to CASSWGSLAYEQYF.

This clone appeared a single time. The chain has TRBV9 and TRBJ2-7; D remains unclear. Germline V lookup: CDR1 SGDLS, CDR2 YYNGEE. Between the trimmed V and J ends, which lost 0 bases and 0 bases, there was a span of 7 bases. The CDR3 totals 14 residues. The CDR3 DNA is TGTGCCAGCAGCGTAGATGCACGCTCCTACGAGCAGTACTTC. Amino acids: CASSVDARSYEQYF.

This clone turned up a few times. This chain links TRBV4-3 with TRBJ2-2, with D tentatively TRBD1 or TRBD2 (6 bases each). Germline V lookup: CDR1 LGHNA, CDR2 YSLEER. The V and J ends lost 4 bases and 5 bases respectively, with 14 bases between them. The CDR3 is 15 residues long. The CDR3 DNA reads as TGCGCCAGCAGCCGAGGGGGGCAAGTGACCGGGGAGCTGTTTTTT. Translation gives CASSRGGQVTGELFF.

The rearrangement links TRBV11-3 to TRBJ2-1; D might be TRBD1 (6 bases). CDR3 length: 15 residues. Germline V lookup: CDR1 SGHNT, CDR2 YENEEA. Trimming left V 1 base short and J 5 bases short, with 12 bases between. The CDR3 DNA reads as TGTGCCAGCAGCTTAGTAACAGGGCCCCACAATGAGCAGTTCTTC. It is translated as CASSLVTGPHNEQFF.

This chain joins TRBV2 and TRBJ2-2, with D tentatively TRBD1 or TRBD2 (5 bases each). CDR1 SNHLY and CDR2 FYNNEI come from the germline V gene. The CDR3 has 12 amino acids. V lost 9 bases to trimming and J lost 6 bases, with 11 bases between them. The CDR3 sequence is CASRTGPGELFF. CDR3 bases: TGTGCCAGTAGGACGGGACCCGGGGAGCTGTTTTTT.

The rearrangement joins TRBV7-9 to TRBJ2-1; the D call may be TRBD1 or TRBD2 (6 bases each). Between the trimmed V and J ends, which lost 4 bases and 4 bases, there was a span of 14 bases. This CDR3 spans 15 amino acids. Per the germline V gene, CDR1 is SEHNR and CDR2 is FQNEAQ (reference sequence). The DNA of the CDR3 is TGTGCCAGCAGCTACCCGGGGGCGTCATACAATGAGCAGTTCTTC. It specifies CASSYPGASYNEQFF.

This chain joins TRBV9 and TRBJ2-3, with 12 bases aligning to TRBD2. CDR1 SGDLS and CDR2 YYNGEE come from the germline V gene. V was clipped by 4 bases and J by 4 bases; unmatched bases: 7. The CDR3 spans 16 residues. In nucleotides, the CDR3 is TGTGCCAGCAGCCCCCCTTCTAGCGGGGGGGCAGATACGCAGTATTTT. Its protein product is CASSPPSSGGADTQYF.

The count of this clone is one. The chain combines TRBV7-2 with TRBJ1-1, with D perhaps TRBD1 (5 bases). The V end lost 4 bases, the J end lost 0 bases, and 6 bases lay between the germline ends. CDR1 SGHTA and CDR2 FQGNSA come from the germline V gene. This CDR3 region has 13 residues. CDR3: CASSWDLNTEAFF. The CDR3 region has the DNA TGTGCCAGCAGCTGGGACTTGAACACTGAAGCTTTCTTT.

The V call is TRBV5-1, the J call TRBJ1-1, with D unclear. Trimming pared 4 bases from V and 8 bases from J, leaving 15 bases between. The CDR3 has 13 residues. Germline V CDR1 and CDR2: SGHRS, YFSETQ. As DNA, the CDR3 is TGCGCCAGCAGCCTGGACCACCTCGGGGAAGCTTTCTTT. Residues: CASSLDHLGEAFF.

The V and J genes are TRBV18 and TRBJ2-2; D is ambiguous. Trimming removed 3 bases from V and 3 bases from J, with 17 bases in between. The CDR3 spans 17 residues. CDR1 is KGHSH, CDR2 LQKENI, per germline. The CDR3 region has the DNA TGTGCCAGCTCACCCACACGAGCCGGTTGGGACACCGGGGAGCTGTTTTTT. Translation gives CASSPTRAGWDTGELFF.

The chain has TRBV10-3 and TRBJ2-1, with TRBD1 matching 7 bases. V dropped 4 bases and J dropped 2; count of bases not matched to a gene: 2. The V gene's germline CDR1 is ENHRY and CDR2 SYGVKD. CDR3 length equals 14 residues. Written as DNA, the CDR3 is TGTGCCATCAGTGCACAGGGGACCTACAATGAGCAGTTCTTC. Encoded protein: CAISAQGTYNEQFF.

The genes are TRBV12-3 or TRBV12-4 and TRBJ1-2, with a possible D match to TRBD1 (5 bases). The CDR3 spans 13 residues. The V gene lost 6 bases and the J gene lost 1 base, with 9 bases spanning the gap. This CDR3 reads CASRDDSNYGYTF. CDR3 DNA sequence: TGTGCCAGCAGAGACGACAGTAACTATGGCTACACCTTC.